Each of the 5 T cell receptor beta chains below was sequenced from the same sample in a study of blood T cell repertoires in COVID-19. Assay: immunoSEQ multiplex PCR; the TCRdb copy retains only in-frame clones and omits some. The sample holds 180,000 or so clones, approximately 83% seen once. The specimen sequenced was PBMCs or T cells enriched from blood (not recorded which). The receptors come from a woman aged 55-70 years who had recovered from COVID-19.

The chain joins TRBV2 to TRBJ2-1, with TRBD2 identical over 12 bases. Germline CDR1 SNHLY, CDR2 FYNNEI. Trimming at V came to 6 bases and at J to 0 bases, leaving 0 bases not matched to a gene. The CDR3 contains 15 residues. CDR3 region: CASRTSGSSYNEQFF. The CDR3 bases are TGTGCCAGCAGGACTAGCGGGAGCTCCTACAATGAGCAGTTCTTC. The complete variable domain, with remaining parts taken from reference TRBV2 and TRBJ2-1, reads EPEVTQTPSHQVTQMGQEVILRCVPISNHLYFYWYRQILGQKVEFLVSFYNNEISEKSEIFDDQFSVERPDGSNFTLKIRSTKLEDSAMYFCASRTSGSSYNEQFFGPGTRLTVL.

This clone turned up a few times. The V and J genes are TRBV28 and TRBJ1-4; D may be TRBD1 (6 bases). The CDR3 is 14 residues long. Between the trimmed V and J ends, which lost 5 bases and 3 bases, there was a span of 10 bases. Germline values: CDR1 MDHEN, CDR2 SYDVKM. CDR3 region: CASSIQGSNEKLFF. CDR3 in DNA: TGTGCCAGCAGTATACAGGGATCTAATGAAAAACTGTTTTTT.

This sequence joins TRBV27 and TRBJ2-7, with D maybe TRBD1 (5 bases). The CDR3 is made up of 14 amino acids. Germline V CDR1 and CDR2: MNHEY, SMNVEV (reference sequence). The V and J ends lost 7 bases and 2 bases respectively, with 15 bases between them. CDR3 nucleotide sequence: TGTGCCAGCACCCTGGGAAGGGGAACCTACGAGCAGTACTTC. Protein sequence: CASTLGRGTYEQYF.

This chain's CDR3 is CASRVRVDYGYTF. The CDR3 nucleotides are TGTGCCAGCAGGGTCAGGGTGGACTATGGCTACACCTTC. This rearrangement joins TRBV2 to TRBJ1-2; maybe TRBD1 (5 bases). The CDR3 consists of 13 residues. The V gene's germline CDR1 is SNHLY and CDR2 FYNNEI. The germline V and J ends were trimmed by 6 bases and 3 bases, with 11 bases remaining between them.

On this clone: Other DNA sequences of this sample code for an identical CDR3. The J gene is TRBJ2-3, the V gene TRBV5-1; D is unresolved. Trimming left V 0 bases short and J 5 bases short, with 7 bases between. The CDR3 has 13 residues. Germline V gene sequence: CDR1 SGHRS, CDR2 YFSETQ. The CDR3 protein is CASSLGAGDTQYF. The CDR3 region has the DNA TGCGCCAGCAGCTTGGGGGCAGGAGATACGCAGTATTTT.